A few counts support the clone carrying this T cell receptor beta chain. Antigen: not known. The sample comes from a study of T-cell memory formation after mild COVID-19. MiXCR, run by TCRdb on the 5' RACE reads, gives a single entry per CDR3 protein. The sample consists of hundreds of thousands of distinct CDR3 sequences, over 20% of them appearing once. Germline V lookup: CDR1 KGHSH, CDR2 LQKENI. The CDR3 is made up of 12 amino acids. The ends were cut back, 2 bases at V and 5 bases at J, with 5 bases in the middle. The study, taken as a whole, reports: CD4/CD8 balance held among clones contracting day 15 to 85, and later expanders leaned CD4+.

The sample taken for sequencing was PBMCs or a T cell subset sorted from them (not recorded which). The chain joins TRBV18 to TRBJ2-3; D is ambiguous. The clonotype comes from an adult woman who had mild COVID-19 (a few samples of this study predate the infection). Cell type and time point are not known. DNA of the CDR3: TGTGCCAGCTCACCATTAGAAGATACGCAGTATTTT. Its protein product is CASSPLEDTQYF.